The clone carrying this T cell receptor (beta chain) has a count of ten or more. Its cognate antigen is unknown. V shed 0 bases and J shed 4 bases, with 11 bases lying between them. Germline values: CDR1 SGHTS, CDR2 YDEGEE. The length of the CDR3 is 16 residues. Template-switch 5'RACE cDNA synthesis added a 10-nucleotide unique molecular identifier. TCRdb analysed the 5' RACE reads with MiXCR anew, one entry per CDR3 protein. The sample has roughly 60,000 distinct CDR3 sequences, 4.5% to 5.5% seen once. The sample belongs to a study of neurological immune-mediated disorders. PBMCs numbering 2 million and stored at -80 C yielded the unsorted libraries. Study results and caveats: When grouped phylogenetically, the repertoires of 18 of the 34 multiple sclerosis patients fell together in one related-CDR3 cluster, which is a possible signature. With the multiple sclerosis repertoire cluster, none of the clinical or MRI features showed an association.

V and J are TRBV5-8 and TRBJ2-6, with D possibly matching TRBD1 (6 bases). The specimen was PBMCs. The sequence came from a woman in her forties or fifties with multiple sclerosis. The CDR3 protein is CASSLDQGIGANVLTF. Here the CDR3 DNA reads TGTGCCAGCAGCTTGGACCAGGGGATAGGGGCCAACGTCCTGACTTTC.